Below are 25 T cell receptor beta chains sequenced from a single sample in a study of blood T cell repertoires in COVID-19. Data came from immunoSEQ multiplex PCR; TCRdb stores just in-frame clones and leaves some out. This repertoire shows tens of thousands of clones, over 70% found once; its top ten account for 25% to 30%. The sequenced material came from peripheral blood. These receptors all stem from a man older than 75 with active or convalescent COVID-19.

In DNA form, the CDR3 reads TGTGCCAGCAGCTTCGGGACTAGCGGGGGGGAGACCCAGTACTTC. Translation gives CASSFGTSGGETQYF. The rearrangement links TRBV5-4 to TRBJ2-5; 15 bases fit TRBD2. The V gene end was trimmed by 2 bases and the J gene end by 5 bases; junction bases not matched to a gene: 1. Per germline, CDR1 SGHNT and CDR2 YYREEE (reference sequence). This CDR3 contains 15 residues. The complete variable domain, with remaining parts taken from reference TRBV5-4 and TRBJ2-5, reads ETGVTQSPTHLIKTRGQQVTLRCSSQSGHNTVSWYQQALGQGPQFIFQYYREEENGRGNFPPRFSGLQFPNYSSELNVNALELDDSALYLCASSFGTSGGETQYFGPGTRLLVL.

The chain carries TRBV9 and TRBJ1-2; possibly TRBD1 for D (6 bases). Deletions cut 3 bases from V and 1 base from J, with 10 bases between. Germline CDR1 is SGDLS and CDR2 is YYNGEE. The CDR3 totals 14 residues. CDR3 DNA sequence: TGTGCCAGCAGCGGACGACAGGATAACTATGGCTACACCTTC. Translating it yields CASSGRQDNYGYTF.

V and J are TRBV12-3 or TRBV12-4 and TRBJ1-2; 10 bases fit TRBD1. This CDR3 is built from 13 residues. J lost 4 bases, V lost 8 bases, and 4 bases had no gene match. CDR3 protein: CASAWDRGYGYTF. CDR3 coding DNA: TGTGCCAGCGCATGGGACAGGGGCTATGGCTACACCTTC.

This clone was observed a few times. The chain is built from TRBV6-1 and TRBJ1-5; D uncertain. The CDR3 is 13 amino acids. The germline gives CDR1 MNHNS, CDR2 SASEGT. V lost 3 bases to trimming and J lost 7 bases, with 10 bases between them. CDR3 nucleotide sequence: TGTGCCAGCAGTGAGGAACGCGGACAGCCCCAGCATTTT. Translating it yields CASSEERGQPQHF.

The V and J genes are TRBV30 and TRBJ1-2; D may be TRBD1 (6 bases). Trimming took off 3 bases at V and 8 bases at J, with 13 bases between the two ends. This CDR3 is built from 12 residues. In germline, CDR1 is GTSNPN, CDR2 SVGIG (reference sequence). The CDR3 DNA reads TGTGCCTGGAGAGGACAGTCTAAAGGCTACACCTTC. Translating it yields CAWRGQSKGYTF.

The sample holds a few counts of this clone. This chain links TRBV11-3 with TRBJ2-7, with a weak D call TRBD1 (6 bases). Trimming removed 0 bases from V and 4 bases from J, with 13 bases in between. Germline loops: CDR1 SGHNT, CDR2 YENEEA. CDR3 length: 15 amino acids. DNA of the CDR3: TGTGCCAGCAGCTTAGAGGCAGGGGAAGTGTACGAGCAGTACTTC. It encodes CASSLEAGEVYEQYF.

The chain links TRBV28 to TRBJ1-3; no reliable D call. The CDR3 has 11 amino acids. Germline lookup yields CDR1 MDHEN and CDR2 SYDVKM. Trimming shortened V by 2 bases and J by 11 bases, and 7 bases separated the two germline ends. The chain's CDR3 is CASSLLGAIYF. CDR3 in DNA: TGTGCCAGCAGTTTACTGGGCGCCATATATTTT.

This chain joins TRBV5-8 and TRBJ2-7, with 10 bases that match TRBD1. Germline-derived CDR1 and CDR2 are SGHTS and YDEGEE. The CDR3 covers 17 residues. Losses at the gene ends were 4 bases for V and 4 bases for J; bases not matched to a gene: 14. The CDR3 region has the DNA TGTGCCAGCAGCCAAGGAAAGTTCTCGGACAGGGGGTACGAGCAGTACTTC. Translating gives CASSQGKFSDRGYEQYF.

CDR3: CASSLVQGGYTF. In DNA, the CDR3 is TGTGCCAGCAGCTTGGTTCAGGGAGGCTACACCTTC. The gene calls are TRBV5-6 and TRBJ1-2, with D maybe TRBD1 (5 bases). V dropped 0 bases and J dropped 8 bases, with 8 bases sitting between them. Looked up from germline, CDR1 is SGHDT and CDR2 is YYEEEE. The CDR3 is 12 amino acids. The full variable domain, its missing parts supplied by reference TRBV5-6 and TRBJ1-2, is DAGVTQSPTHLIKTRGQQVTLRCSPKSGHDTVSWYQQALGQGPQFIFQYYEEEERQRGNFPDRFSGHQFPNYSSELNVNALLLGDSALYLCASSLVQGGYTFGSGTRLTVV.

The rearrangement uses TRBV9 and TRBJ2-7; no definite D call. Germline CDR1 and CDR2: SGDLS and YYNGEE. There are 13 residues in the CDR3. The V and J ends lost 0 bases and 3 bases respectively, with 7 bases between them. CDR3 nucleotide sequence: TGTGCCAGCAGCGTAGGTGTCGGCTACGAGCAGTACTTC. Translating it yields CASSVGVGYEQYF.

The J gene is TRBJ2-1, the V gene TRBV7-2; weak D call: TRBD1 (6 bases). Per germline, CDR1 SGHTA and CDR2 FQGNSA. The CDR3 length is 13 residues. Trimming stripped 5 bases from V and 4 bases from J, with 9 bases between. This CDR3 is CASSLGQYNEQFF. The CDR3 DNA follows: TGTGCCAGCAGCCTCGGACAGTACAATGAGCAGTTCTTC.

The chain combines TRBV19 with TRBJ2-3; 13 nucleotides agree with TRBD2. The germline V gene has CDR1 LNHDA and CDR2 SQIVND (reference sequence). J lost 1 base, V lost 6 bases, and 4 bases had no gene match. The CDR3 sequence is 16 residues long. The CDR3, as DNA: TGTGCCAGTAGGATGGGGACTAGCGGGGGCACAGATACGCAGTATTTT. Its protein is CASRMGTSGGTDTQYF.

The chain has TRBV15 and TRBJ2-7, with no clear D. The germline V and J ends were trimmed by 0 bases and 0 bases, with 6 bases remaining between them. CDR3 length: 14 amino acids. Germline V lookup: CDR1 LNHNV, CDR2 YYDKDF (reference sequence). The DNA of the CDR3 is TGTGCCACCAGCAGAGAGGCACGCTCCTACGAGCAGTACTTC. It yields the protein CATSREARSYEQYF.

The gene calls are TRBV19 and TRBJ1-2, with 8 bases identical to TRBD1. The CDR3 totals 16 residues. Germline lookup yields CDR1 LNHDA and CDR2 SQIVND (reference sequence). The V segment lost 0 bases and the J segment 7 bases; nucleotides outside the gene matches: 10. The CDR3 reads CASSIDQHAGGGGYTF. The CDR3 coding sequence is TGTGCCAGTAGTATAGATCAGCATGCAGGGGGCGGTGGCTACACCTTC.

The chain links TRBV5-1 to TRBJ1-2, with 9 bases identical to TRBD1. There are 16 residues in the CDR3. In germline, CDR1 is SGHRS, CDR2 YFSETQ. The J segment lost 1 base and the V segment lost 5 bases, leaving 9 bases of the junction unmatched. CDR3 DNA sequence: TGCGCCAGCAGTCCCACCCCGGGACAGGGTAACTATGGCTACACCTTC. The encoded protein is CASSPTPGQGNYGYTF.

The DNA for the CDR3 is TGTGCCAGCAGCTCGTTCGCACTCAGGGGAAGAATGAACACTGAAGCTTTCTTT. The encoded protein is CASSSFALRGRMNTEAFF. This chain joins TRBV5-8 and TRBJ1-1, with D possibly TRBD1 on 6 matching bases. The CDR3 has 18 residues. The germline V and J ends were trimmed by 3 bases and 0 bases, with 21 bases remaining between them. In germline, CDR1 is SGHTS, CDR2 YDEGEE.

The chain links TRBV11-3 to TRBJ1-2; tentatively, D is TRBD1 (5 bases). The germline V gene encodes CDR1 SGHNT and CDR2 YENEEA. V gave up 8 bases and J gave up 8 bases, with 15 bases separating them. The CDR3 consists of 12 residues. The CDR3: CASGQGLVGYTF. The CDR3 DNA is TGTGCCAGCGGCCAGGGTTTGGTGGGCTACACCTTC.

The chain recombines TRBV30 with TRBJ2-1, with TRBD2 matching 7 bases. This CDR3 region has 14 residues. Germline loops: CDR1 GTSNPN, CDR2 SVGIG (reference sequence). With 0 bases clipped from V and 8 bases from J, the junction kept 7 bases outside the gene matches. This CDR3 is CAWSVLGRRDEQFF. The CDR3 nucleotides read TGTGCCTGGAGTGTCCTCGGGAGGAGGGATGAGCAGTTCTTC. The entire variable domain, with the rest obtained from reference TRBV30 and TRBJ2-1, is as follows: SQTIHQWPATLVQPVGSPLSLECTVEGTSNPNLYWYRQAAGRGLQLLFYSVGIGQISSEVPQNLSASRPQDRQFILSSKKLLLSDSGFYLCAWSVLGRRDEQFFGPGTRLTVL.

The V gene is TRBV2, the J gene TRBJ2-3; TRBD2 might be the D (6 bases). The CDR3 contains 15 residues. Trimming stripped 8 bases from V and 1 base from J, with 16 bases between. Per the germline V gene, CDR1 is SNHLY and CDR2 is FYNNEI. The CDR3 nucleotides read TGTGCCAGCGCGGGTCTCGGGAGTGGCACAGATACGCAGTATTTT. Amino acids: CASAGLGSGTDTQYF.

The J gene is TRBJ2-5, the V gene TRBV18, with 7 bases aligning to TRBD2. The ends lost 1 base at V and 3 bases at J; junction bases unmatched: 2. CDR1 and CDR2 (germline): KGHSH, LQKENI. The CDR3 is made up of 14 amino acids. The CDR3 bases are TGTGCCAGCTCACCACTAGCGGGTAAAGAGACCCAGTACTTC. Translation gives CASSPLAGKETQYF.

Here the CDR3 DNA reads TGTGCCACCAGCAGAGGTAGGACAGGGGGCTTCGGCAATCAGCCCCAGCATTTT. It is translated as CATSRGRTGGFGNQPQHF. This rearrangement joins TRBV15 to TRBJ1-5, with 11 bases fitting TRBD1. Germline CDR1 and CDR2: LNHNV and YYDKDF (reference sequence). After removal of 1 base from V and 2 bases from J, the junction contained 7 bases not matched to a gene. This CDR3 has 18 residues. Full variable domain (missing parts from reference TRBV15 and TRBJ1-5): DAMVIQNPRYQVTQFGKPVTLSCSQTLNHNVMYWYQQKSSQAPKLLFHYYDKDFNNEADTPDNFQSRRPNTSFCFLDIRSPGLGDTAMYLCATSRGRTGGFGNQPQHFGDGTRLSIL.

V usage is TRBV5-1 and J usage is TRBJ1-4; D not certain. The germline V gene encodes CDR1 SGHRS and CDR2 YFSETQ. V was shortened by 0 bases and J by 4 bases, with 4 bases between the two germline ends. This CDR3 is 13 amino acids long. The CDR3 nucleotides are TGCGCCAGCAGCTTGGAACATAATGAAAAACTGTTTTTT. Amino acids: CASSLEHNEKLFF.

This chain joins TRBV5-1 and TRBJ2-7; TRBD1 matches 11 bases. The CDR3 extends over 19 amino acids. CDR1 is SGHRS and CDR2 is YFSETQ in the germline V gene. The V gene end was trimmed by 4 bases and the J gene end by 4 bases; junction bases not matched to a gene: 19. Here the CDR3 reads CASSPRYVRTGGDLYEQYF. CDR3 bases: TGCGCCAGCAGCCCCCGTTACGTTCGGACAGGGGGCGACCTTTACGAGCAGTACTTC.

Details on this clone: At one end the junction does not follow the germline gene, possibly because of a read error. The chain has TRBV29-1 and TRBJ1-2; TRBD1 matches at 11 bases. Germline assignment: CDR1 SQVTM and CDR2 ANQGSEA. CDR3 size: 14 residues. Here the CDR3 DNA reads TGCAGCGTTCAAGAGGGACAGGGGGACTATGGCTACACCTTC. Encoded protein: CSVQEGQGDYGYTF.

The chain employs TRBV2 and TRBJ2-7, with no clear D. The ends were cut back, 7 bases at V and 3 bases at J, with 19 bases in the middle. CDR3 length equals 15 residues. CDR1 SNHLY and CDR2 FYNNEI come from the germline V gene. CDR3 sequence: CASNVEVPTLYEQYF. DNA of the CDR3: TGTGCCAGCAATGTCGAGGTCCCTACACTCTACGAGCAGTACTTC.